This TCR beta chain was identified in a study of shared clonotypes between healthy human individuals. Study in general: The people who gave samples were a couple of women and three men aged 18 to 49. The study, taken as a whole, reports: Estimated richness values were generally larger in naive subsets than in memory subsets.

The protocol was immunoSEQ multiplex PCR, while the TCRdb copy is restricted to in-frame clones and leaves out a portion. Here the sample spans 2 million to 2.5 million clones, about 92% being singletons. A note on this clone: Its matching antigen is unknown.

CDR1 is SGHAT, CDR2 FQDESV, per germline (reference sequence). V was shortened by 0 bases and J by 9 bases, with 6 bases between the two germline ends. CDR3 length: 13 amino acids. This TCR derives from a man aged 18-30 years in good health. Some clones in this sample may be carry-over from other donors' samples. The sequencing sample was made of naive CD4+ T cells from PBMCs. Documented subset: CD45RA+ positively selected. The chain is built from TRBV11-1 and TRBJ1-6; D call uncertain. This chain's CDR3 is CASSLARVSPLHF. The CDR3, as DNA: TGTGCCAGCAGCTTAGCGCGGGTTTCACCCCTCCACTTT.